This T cell receptor (beta chain) was sequenced for a study of OX40 agonist ivuxolimab in advanced cancers. The wider study: Three patients, one with hepatocellular carcinoma and two with cutaneous melanoma, achieved partial responses. General observations from the study: Antigens targeted by the expanded peripheral T cells were not determined.

On this clone: Its matching antigen is unknown.

Clones were sequenced by immunoSEQ multiplex PCR, and TCRdb holds only the in-frame ones, with some missing. This table holds fewer than 85,000 clones, just over 85% found once. Germline CDR1 reads SGHTA; CDR2 reads FQGNSA. The junction had 6 bases not matched to a gene; V was cut back by 6 bases and J by 4 bases. The length of the CDR3 is 14 residues. The sequence was obtained from an adult with an advanced solid tumor such as melanoma, head and neck, liver or kidney cancer. This chain uses TRBV7-2 with TRBJ2-3, with TRBD2 identical over 8 bases. The input for sequencing was CD4+ or CD8+ T cells sorted from blood, taken in a trial of the OX40 agonist ivuxolimab. DNA of the CDR3: TGTGCCAGCAGGCCGGGACTAGAGGCAGATACGCAGTATTTT. The encoded protein is CASRPGLEADTQYF.